The 18 T cell receptor beta chains below come from one sample, sequenced in a study of T cells in Graves' hyperthyroidism and ophthalmopathy (dated by TCRdb to between 2019 and 2020). The library was prepared using multiplex PCR. Sequencing instrument: Illumina HiSeq 2000. Amplification of TCR beta CDR3 regions was carried out from RNA transcripts. A first-round RT-PCR of the TCR CDR3 used the HTBI primer set with the Qiagen OneStep RT-PCR kit. TCRdb trimmed the raw reads at Q25, called clones with MiXCR and kept productive beta chains. CDR3 protein sequences are deduplicated, and each keeps its most common genes and DNA. The sample table records hundreds of thousands of distinct CDR3 sequences; around 14% of these occur just once. Roughly 14% of the sample goes to the ten largest clones. The sample taken for sequencing was blood. These receptors were obtained from a woman in her late teens or twenties with Graves' hyperthyroidism.

Of note for this clonotype: A much bigger clone sits one base away, suggesting this may be a read error. As the CDR3 is not closed by the conserved phenylalanine or tryptophan, this likely results from a read error. The V and J genes are TRBV20-1 and TRBJ2-7, with 7 bases matching TRBD1. The CDR3 loop spans 15 amino acids. J lost 7 bases, V lost 4 bases, and 16 bases had no gene match. Germline lookup yields CDR1 DFQATT and CDR2 SNEGSKA (reference sequence). Here the CDR3 DNA reads TGCAGTGCTATAAGGGGGACAGATCCACGTGGAGAGCAGTACCTC. Amino acids: CSAIRGTDPRGEQYL.

This clonotype came up many times. The J gene is TRBJ1-1, the V gene TRBV6-1; the D is unclear. V was shortened by 5 bases and J by 1 base, with 5 bases between the two germline ends. The V gene's germline CDR1 is MNHNS and CDR2 SASEGT. This CDR3 is built from 12 residues. CDR3 sequence reads: CASSPGNTEAFF. For the CDR3, the DNA is TGTGCCAGCAGTCCAGGGAACACTGAAGCTTTCTTT.

The CDR3 is CAISESTFYRSSGNTIYF. The CDR3 DNA is TGTGCCATCAGTGAGTCCACGTTTTATCGGTCCTCTGGAAACACCATATATTTT. The chain carries TRBV10-3 and TRBJ1-3; D unclear. The CDR3 runs 18 residues. V was shortened by 0 bases and J by 0 bases, with 15 bases between the two germline ends. Germline V gene lookup returns CDR1 ENHRY and CDR2 SYGVKD.

This chain joins TRBV20-1 and TRBJ2-7, with no clear D. CDR3 length equals 19 residues. In germline, CDR1 is DFQATT, CDR2 SNEGSKA (reference sequence). V was shortened by 0 bases and J by 2 bases, with 26 bases between the two germline ends. For the CDR3, the DNA is TGCAGTGCTAGAGATCCCAATAAGGTTGCCGTCGGTTGGGCCTACGAGCAGTACTTC. Protein: CSARDPNKVAVGWAYEQYF.

This clonotype was counted many times. The J gene is TRBJ1-1, the V gene TRBV14; D gene uncertain. Trimming pared 3 bases from V and 2 bases from J, leaving 10 bases between. The CDR3 runs to 14 residues. The germline CDR1 and CDR2 sequences are SGHDN and FVKESK. This chain's CDR3 is CASSHGLRNTEAFF. CDR3 bases: TGTGCCAGCAGCCATGGACTCCGAAACACTGAAGCTTTCTTT.

The chain couples TRBV25-1 to TRBJ2-5; possible D gene TRBD2, 5 bases. CDR1 is MGHDK, CDR2 SYGVNS, per germline. This CDR3 has 14 residues. The V end was cut by 2 bases, the J end by 6 bases, with 13 bases between. The CDR3 DNA follows: TGTGCCAGCAGTGAACCGGGATCAAAAAAGACCCAGTACTTC. It codes for CASSEPGSKKTQYF.

The rearrangement uses TRBV12-3 or TRBV12-4 and TRBJ2-3; possibly TRBD1 for D (5 bases). With 5 bases removed from V and 6 bases from J, the gap between germline ends came to 9 bases. This CDR3 is 12 amino acids long. DNA for the CDR3: TGTGCCAGCAGTCACAGGCCCGATACGCAGTATTTT. Residues: CASSHRPDTQYF.

Worth noting for this clonotype: Mismatch with germline at one junction end may stem from a read error. The V gene is TRBV28, the J gene TRBJ1-3, with 11 bases fitting TRBD1. Germline V gene sequence: CDR1 MDHEN, CDR2 SYDVKM. The CDR3 loop spans 17 amino acids. CDR3 sequence: CASSFPGQGAGGNTMYF. As DNA, the CDR3 is TGTGCCAGCAGTTTTCCCGGACAGGGGGCGGGAGGAAACACCATGTATTTT. The full variable domain, rest sourced from reference TRBV28 and TRBJ1-3, is DVKVTQSSRYLVKRTGEKVFLECVQDMDHENMFWYRQDPGLGLRLIYFSYDVKMKEKGDIPEGYSVSREKKERFSLILESASTNQTSMYLCASSFPGQGAGGNTMYFGEGSWLTVV.

This clonotype came up many times. This chain links TRBV7-9 with TRBJ2-7, with D perhaps TRBD1 or TRBD2 (6 bases each). CDR1 SEHNR and CDR2 FQNEAQ come from the germline V gene (reference sequence). V gave up 4 bases and J gave up 3 bases, with 10 bases separating them. This CDR3 spans 13 amino acids. CDR3 amino acids: CASSWGDNYEQYF. CDR3 nucleotide sequence: TGTGCCAGCAGCTGGGGGGACAACTACGAGCAGTACTTC.

This chain joins TRBV11-2 and TRBJ2-3, with 11 bases that match TRBD2. The CDR3 spans 18 residues. The junction had 12 bases not matched to a gene; V was cut back by 5 bases and J by 2 bases. In germline, CDR1 is SGHAT, CDR2 FQNNGV. DNA of the CDR3: TGTGCCAGCAGCCCAAAGGGTCTAGCGGGAGGCCCCACAGATACGCAGTATTTT. Amino acid sequence: CASSPKGLAGGPTDTQYF.

At least ten counts were recorded for this clonotype. The V and J genes are TRBV6-1 and TRBJ1-1, with TRBD1 as a possible D gene (5 bases). Germline lookup yields CDR1 MNHNS and CDR2 SASEGT. CDR3 length: 14 residues. V lost 5 bases and J 3 bases, leaving 13 bases between the germline ends. As DNA, the CDR3 is TGTGCCAGCAGTACCGGGACGTTTTACACTGAAGCTTTCTTT. This gives the protein CASSTGTFYTEAFF.

This clonotype was seen ten or more times. This chain uses TRBV24-1 with TRBJ1-2, with unresolved D. The CDR3 loop spans 13 amino acids. V lost 3 bases and J 10 bases, leaving 14 bases between the germline ends. Germline V lookup: CDR1 KGHDR, CDR2 SFDVKD. The CDR3 protein is CATSDHKTRFYTF. The CDR3 region has the DNA TGTGCCACCAGTGATCATAAAACCAGGTTCTACACCTTC.

As for this clonotype: This sequence may be a read error, since a much larger clone differs from it by one base. CDR3 nucleotides: TGTGCCAGCAGTTTATTGTGGGCAACTAATGAAAAACTGTTTTTT. It is translated as CASSLLWATNEKLFF. V usage is TRBV28 and J usage is TRBJ1-4; D is undetermined. The V gene's germline CDR1 is MDHEN and CDR2 SYDVKM. The V end was cut by 1 base, the J end by 0 bases, with 6 bases between. There are 15 residues in the CDR3.

Many counts were recorded for this clonotype. This chain links TRBV3-1 with TRBJ2-7, with D possibly called TRBD1 or TRBD2 (5 bases each). Trimming pared 1 base from V and 5 bases from J, leaving 15 bases between. CDR1 LGHDT and CDR2 YNNKEL come from the germline V gene (reference sequence). CDR3 length: 15 residues. The CDR3 loop reads CASSQVTQAADEQYF. The CDR3 bases are TGTGCCAGCAGCCAAGTAACACAGGCAGCGGACGAGCAGTACTTC.

This clonotype was seen at least ten times. The J gene is TRBJ2-7, the V gene TRBV7-8; D unresolved. This CDR3 is 16 amino acids long. Germline V CDR1 and CDR2: SGHVS, FQNEAQ. V lost 1 base, J lost 2 bases, and 15 bases lay in between. The CDR3 DNA follows: TGTGCCAGCAGCTTAGTGGCGTCGGCGGCCCCCTACGAGCAGTACTTC. Encoded protein: CASSLVASAAPYEQYF.

This rearrangement joins TRBV6-1 to TRBJ1-1, with TRBD1 as a possible D gene (5 bases). Per germline, CDR1 MNHNS and CDR2 SASEGT. The V gene lost 8 bases and the J gene lost 5 bases, with 15 bases spanning the gap. The CDR3 length is 13 residues. The CDR3 region has the DNA TGTGCCAGCGGCGAGAACGGGGGGACTGAAGCTTTCTTT. Its translation is CASGENGGTEAFF.

This clonotype was detected ten times or more. V is TRBV6-1 and J is TRBJ2-1; a possible D gene is TRBD2 (5 bases). The CDR3 loop spans 17 amino acids. The ends were cut back, 4 bases at V and 5 bases at J, with 21 bases in the middle. The V gene's germline CDR1 is MNHNS and CDR2 SASEGT. In DNA, the CDR3 is TGTGCCAGCAGTGTGCCCCAGAGGGAGAACGGTCACAATGAGCAGTTCTTC. Encoded protein: CASSVPQRENGHNEQFF.

This clonotype showed up many times. The genes are TRBV6-2 or TRBV6-3 and TRBJ2-1; a weak D match, TRBD2 (5 bases). The CDR3 loop spans 12 amino acids. The V gene's germline CDR1 is MNHEY and CDR2 SVGEGT. Trimming removed 5 bases from V and 7 bases from J, with 9 bases in between. The CDR3 region is CASSPSPNEQFF. In nucleotides, the CDR3 is TGTGCCAGCAGTCCTAGCCCGAATGAGCAGTTCTTC.